This T cell receptor (beta chain) emerged from a study of response to subunit inactivated influenza vaccine. One entry per CDR3 protein results from TCRdb running MiXCR on the RT-PCR reads. The sample holds 630,000 or so distinct CDR3 sequences; about a sixth are singletons and the top ten take roughly 10%. Findings of the study overall: A suggestion made by the authors is that each seasonal influenza vaccination recruits few new T cells.

With 4 bases clipped from V and 8 bases from J, the junction kept 4 bases outside the gene matches. The CDR3 spans 12 residues. Germline V gene data show CDR1 as DFQATT and CDR2 as SNEGSKA (reference sequence). This clonotype was found a few times. Its antigen is not identified. This chain connects TRBV20-1 to TRBJ2-1; 8 nucleotides agree with TRBD2. The source of this sequence is a man aged 45-60 years who received an inactivated influenza vaccine. Material: PBMCs from blood, obtained 12 days after vaccination. DNA for the CDR3: TGCAGTGCTAAGGGACTAGTCCATGAGCAGTTCTTC. The encoded protein is CSAKGLVHEQFF.